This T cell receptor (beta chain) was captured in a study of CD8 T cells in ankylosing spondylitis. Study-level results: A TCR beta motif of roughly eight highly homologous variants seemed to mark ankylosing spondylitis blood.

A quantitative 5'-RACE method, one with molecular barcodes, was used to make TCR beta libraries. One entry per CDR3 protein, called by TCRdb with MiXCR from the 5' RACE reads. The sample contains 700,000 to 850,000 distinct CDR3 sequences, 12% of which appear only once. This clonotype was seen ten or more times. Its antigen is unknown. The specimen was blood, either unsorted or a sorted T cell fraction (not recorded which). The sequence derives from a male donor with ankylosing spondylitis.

As DNA, the CDR3 is TGTGCCAGCAGTCAGACGACAGGGGGCTATGCCAAAAACATTCAGTACTTC. Its translation is CASSQTTGGYAKNIQYF. The chain uses TRBV3-1 and TRBJ2-4; 10 nucleotides agree with TRBD1. The J segment lost 1 base and the V segment lost 6 bases, leaving 9 bases of the junction unmatched. CDR3 length: 17 amino acids. Germline CDR1 LGHDT, CDR2 YNNKEL (reference sequence).